Each of the 18 T cell receptor beta chains below was sequenced from the same sample in a study of T cell repertoires in cytomegalovirus infection. Via MiXCR, TCRdb re-called the reads, giving one row per CDR3 protein. The repertoire holds 100,000 to 150,000 distinct CDR3 sequences, with roughly a quarter as singletons. Their antigens are not known. The material sequenced was PBMCs, sequenced either directly or after in vitro stimulation (not recorded which). The receptors derive from a human donor in good health (CMV status not recorded). Some clones in this sample may be carry-over from other donors' samples.

This chain links TRBV7-2 with TRBJ1-5; possibly TRBD1 for D (6 bases). V gave up 7 bases and J gave up 5 bases, with 18 bases separating them. This CDR3 has 15 residues. Germline V lookup: CDR1 SGHTA, CDR2 FQGNSA. The CDR3 sequence is CASTPRGQGHQPQHF. DNA of the CDR3: TGTGCCAGCACTCCCAGGGGACAAGGGCATCAGCCCCAGCATTTT. Full variable domain (outside the CDR3, taken from reference TRBV7-2 and TRBJ1-5): GAGVSQSPSNKVTEKGKDVELRCDPISGHTALYWYRQSLGQGLEFLIYFQGNSAPDKSGLPSDRFSAERTGGSVSTLTIQRTQQEDSAVYLCASTPRGQGHQPQHFGDGTRLSIL.

There are a few counts of this clonotype. This chain links TRBV11-2 with TRBJ2-7; 7 positions agree with TRBD2. The CDR3 runs to 14 residues. The trim removed 0 bases at V and 5 bases at J, leaving 4 bases unmatched. Germline CDR1 reads SGHAT; CDR2 reads FQNNGV. The CDR3 loop is CASSLDVGGHEQYF. The CDR3 coding sequence is TGTGCCAGCAGCTTAGATGTGGGAGGGCACGAGCAGTACTTC. The full variable domain, rest sourced from reference TRBV11-2 and TRBJ2-7, is EAGVAQSPRYKIIEKRQSVAFWCNPISGHATLYWYQQILGQGPKLLIQFQNNGVVDDSQLPKDRFSAERLKGVDSTLKIQPAKLEDSAVYLCASSLDVGGHEQYFGPGTRLTVT.

This clonotype was recorded a few times. The chain has TRBV19 and TRBJ1-5; weak D call: TRBD1 (5 bases). The germline V gene encodes CDR1 LNHDA and CDR2 SQIVND (reference sequence). This CDR3 region has 17 residues. Trimming left V 5 bases short and J 2 bases short, with 19 bases between. The CDR3 nucleotides read TGTGCCAGTAGTCGATACATGGGCGGGGGTCGCAATCAGCCCCAGCATTTT. This codes for CASSRYMGGGRNQPQHF. The full variable domain, its missing parts supplied by reference TRBV19 and TRBJ1-5, is DGGITQSPKYLFRKEGQNVTLSCEQNLNHDAMYWYRQDPGQGLRLIYYSQIVNDFQKGDIAEGYSVSREKKESFPLTVTSAQKNPTAFYLCASSRYMGGGRNQPQHFGDGTRLSIL.

The genes are TRBV7-9 and TRBJ2-6; a weak D match, TRBD1 (6 bases). CDR3 length: 17 amino acids. Germline V gives CDR1 SEHNR, CDR2 FQNEAQ (reference sequence). Trimming cost V 5 bases and J 0 bases, with 14 bases left between them. The CDR3 bases are TGTGCCAGCAGCCTCCGGGACATCAGCTCTGGGGCCAACGTCCTGACTTTC. Protein sequence: CASSLRDISSGANVLTF.

This clonotype has at least ten counts. This chain joins TRBV7-9 and TRBJ2-2; TRBD1 or TRBD2 may be the D gene (5 bases each). The CDR3 contains 15 residues. Trimming took 2 bases from V and 4 from J, leaving 11 bases between them. CDR1 SEHNR and CDR2 FQNEAQ come from the germline V gene (reference sequence). The DNA for the CDR3 is TGTGCCAGCAGCTTAAGGATGGGGGTCACCGGGGAGCTGTTTTTT. Amino acids: CASSLRMGVTGELFF.

The table lists this clonotype with many counts. The J gene is TRBJ2-5, the V gene TRBV7-2; D perhaps matches TRBD2 (5 bases). V was cut by 0 bases and J by 7 bases, with 15 bases left in between. CDR3 length equals 15 residues. CDR1 SGHTA and CDR2 FQGNSA come from the germline V gene. CDR3 DNA sequence: TGTGCCAGCAGCTTAGCAGGACGGGGAGAGGGGACCCAGTACTTC. Amino acid sequence: CASSLAGRGEGTQYF.

This clonotype was detected many times. The chain joins TRBV7-2 to TRBJ2-3; D is unresolved. Germline lookup yields CDR1 SGHTA and CDR2 FQGNSA. The ends were cut back, 5 bases at V and 2 bases at J, with 14 bases in the middle. The CDR3 runs to 15 residues. The CDR3 spells CASSRQMGITDTQYF. The CDR3 DNA reads TGTGCCAGCAGCCGGCAAATGGGGATCACAGATACGCAGTATTTT.

There are many counts of this clonotype. The chain employs TRBV11-2 and TRBJ2-3; D gene ambiguous. CDR1 and CDR2 from the germline V gene are SGHAT and FQNNGV. V gave up 2 bases and J gave up 5 bases, with 14 bases separating them. This CDR3 region has 15 residues. CDR3 residues: CASSLIAQARDTQYF. The CDR3, as DNA: TGTGCCAGCAGCTTAATCGCCCAGGCGCGAGATACGCAGTATTTT.

This chain uses TRBV5-7 with TRBJ2-1; 11 nucleotides align to TRBD1. TRBV5-7 falls under the ORF class, with uncertain function. This CDR3 is 14 amino acids long. The V gene end was trimmed by 3 bases and the J gene end by 8 bases; junction bases not matched to a gene: 4. CDR3 sequence (DNA): TGTGCCAGCAGCTCGGGACAGGGGGGGCATGAGCAGTTCTTC. Residues: CASSSGQGGHEQFF.

The chain joins TRBV10-3 to TRBJ2-3; TRBD2 might be the D (6 bases). Germline V lookup: CDR1 ENHRY, CDR2 SYGVKD. Trimming left V 4 bases short and J 2 bases short, with 10 bases between. This CDR3 region has 14 residues. In DNA form, the CDR3 reads TGTGCCATCAGTGGGGACTCAGTCACAGATACGCAGTATTTT. The encoded protein is CAISGDSVTDTQYF.

The chain carries TRBV20-1 and TRBJ2-1; 13 nucleotides agree with TRBD2. Germline CDR1 and CDR2: DFQATT and SNEGSKA (reference sequence). This CDR3 has 14 residues. V was pared by 6 bases and J by 7 bases, with 6 bases of the junction left unmatched. The CDR3 loop reads CSAWTSGSRNEQFF. CDR3 sequence (DNA): TGCAGTGCCTGGACTAGCGGGAGTCGTAATGAGCAGTTCTTC.

This clonotype was seen only a few times. CDR3 residues: CASSLGGTTKNIQYF. DNA for the CDR3: TGTGCCAGCAGTTTGGGCGGGACTACGAAAAACATTCAGTACTTC. The chain combines TRBV28 with TRBJ2-4, with 7 bases fitting TRBD2. Trimming cost V 3 bases and J 4 bases; bases outside gene matches: 6. The CDR3 consists of 15 residues. Germline V gives CDR1 MDHEN, CDR2 SYDVKM. Using reference TRBV28 and TRBJ2-4 for the parts outside the CDR3, the full variable domain is DVKVTQSSRYLVKRTGEKVFLECVQDMDHENMFWYRQDPGLGLRLIYFSYDVKMKEKGDIPEGYSVSREKKERFSLILESASTNQTSMYLCASSLGGTTKNIQYFGAGTRLSVL.

The table lists this clonotype with a count of one. The chain recombines TRBV7-4 with TRBJ1-1; the D is unclear. The CDR3 spans 14 residues. Per the germline V gene, CDR1 is SGHVT and CDR2 is SQSDAQ. V lost 3 bases and J lost 3, with 11 bases in between. The CDR3: CASSFHGGDTEAFF. The CDR3 coding sequence is TGTGCCAGCAGCTTTCACGGAGGAGACACTGAAGCTTTCTTT.

This clonotype was seen ten or more times. V is TRBV5-6 and J is TRBJ2-5, with D tentatively TRBD1 (6 bases). The CDR3 is made up of 14 amino acids. V was shortened by 0 bases and J by 3 bases, with 9 bases between the two germline ends. Germline V gives CDR1 SGHDT, CDR2 YYEEEE. CDR3 DNA sequence: TGTGCCAGCAGCTTGGCGGCAGGGGAAGAGACCCAGTACTTC. Amino acid sequence: CASSLAAGEETQYF.

This clonotype was seen ten or more times. In DNA, the CDR3 is TGTGCCAGCAGGGTCTCCGGGACCGGGGCCAATAATGAGCAGTTCTTC. Translation: CASRVSGTGANNEQFF. The rearrangement uses TRBV7-2 and TRBJ2-1; D may match TRBD1 or TRBD2 (5 bases each). Per the germline V gene, CDR1 is SGHTA and CDR2 is FQGNSA. Trimming left V 6 bases short and J 7 bases short, with 22 bases between. The CDR3 runs to 16 residues.

The V call is TRBV20-1, the J call TRBJ2-7, with D maybe TRBD2 (5 bases). CDR1 DFQATT and CDR2 SNEGSKA come from the germline V gene (reference sequence). The CDR3 is made up of 9 amino acids. V lost 6 bases to trimming and J lost 7 bases, with 7 bases between them. Here the CDR3 reads CSARREQYV. CDR3 nucleotide sequence: TGCAGTGCACGGAGGGAGCAGTACGTC.

This chain connects TRBV3-1 to TRBJ2-7; no definite D call. The germline gives CDR1 LGHDT, CDR2 YNNKEL (reference sequence). Trimming removed 1 base from V and 5 bases from J, with 6 bases in between. The CDR3 has 12 residues. In DNA form, the CDR3 reads TGTGCCAGCAGCCAAGGCGCGGACGAGCAGTACTTC. Protein sequence: CASSQGADEQYF.

The rearrangement uses TRBV6-8 and TRBJ1-1; D not resolved. The CDR3 covers 13 residues. With 0 bases removed from V and 6 bases from J, the gap between germline ends came to 8 bases. The V gene's germline CDR1 is MNHGY and CDR2 SAAAGT. The CDR3 reads CASSYSFSPEAFF. In DNA form, the CDR3 reads TGTGCCAGCAGTTACTCCTTTTCGCCTGAAGCTTTCTTT.